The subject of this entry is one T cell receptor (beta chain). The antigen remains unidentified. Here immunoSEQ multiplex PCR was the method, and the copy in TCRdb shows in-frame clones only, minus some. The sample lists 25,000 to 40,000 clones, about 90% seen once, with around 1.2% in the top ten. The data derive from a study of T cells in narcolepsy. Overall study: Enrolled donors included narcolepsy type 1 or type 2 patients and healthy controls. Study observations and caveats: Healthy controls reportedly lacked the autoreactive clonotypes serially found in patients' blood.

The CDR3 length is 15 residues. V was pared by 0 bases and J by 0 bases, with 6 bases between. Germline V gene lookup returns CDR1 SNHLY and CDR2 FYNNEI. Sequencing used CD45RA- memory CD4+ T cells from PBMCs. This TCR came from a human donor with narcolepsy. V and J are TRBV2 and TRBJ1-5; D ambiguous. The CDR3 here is CASSEALGSNQPQHF. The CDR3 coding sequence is TGTGCCAGCAGTGAAGCTTTAGGTAGCAATCAGCCCCAGCATTTT.